This TCR beta chain is drawn from a study of blood T cell repertoires in COVID-19. Study information: Samples representing acute and convalescent COVID-19 were sourced from the United States, Italy and Spain. From T cells, B-cell-depleted T cells, or PBMCs came the material, which was cDNA or gDNA.

V shed 0 bases and J shed 5 bases, with 16 bases lying between them. Per germline, CDR1 LGHDT and CDR2 YNNKEL (reference sequence). The CDR3 spans 16 residues. How the authors handled the data: Amplified reference gene primers provided the basis for estimating nucleated cell counts. Libraries were prepared by immunoSEQ multiplex PCR; TCRdb keeps only in-frame clonotypes and omits some of them. The V and J calls and clone size come from that table; D and trimming were worked out from the DNA. The data contain 150,000 or so clones, roughly four fifths of them seen just once; the ten biggest clones take up about 20%.

The sequenced material came from peripheral blood. The chain is built from TRBV3-1 (or the pseudogene TRBV3-2) and TRBJ1-1; D ambiguous. The clonotype was recovered from a woman at least 80 years old with acute or convalescent COVID-19. CDR3 DNA sequence: TGTGCCAGCAGCCAAGAGACCAAGTTAATAGCTACTGAAGCTTTCTTT. Translation gives CASSQETKLIATEAFF.